A selection of T cell receptor beta chains follows, all from one sample in a study of T-cell reconstitution after alpha-beta-depleted transplantation in children. TCRdb re-called the PCR reads through MiXCR, storing one row per CDR3 protein. The table records around 200,000 distinct CDR3 sequences, roughly a tenth of them present only once. Source: PBMCs from the stem cell graft donor, taken from the stem cell graft. All receptors come from a human donor who donated a stem cell graft to a child with acute lymphoblastic leukemia. Both conserved end residues are part of each CDR3. D genes are given only for firm matches. Part of the rows lack a size; the others show once, few, many or a class for expanded clones.

D gene | J gene | clone size | V gene | CDR3 protein | CDR3 DNA
- | TRBJ2-1 | many | TRBV29-1 | CSVLRTVSYNEQFF | TGCAGCGTTCTGAGGACAGTGTCCTACAATGAGCAGTTCTTC
TRBD1 | TRBJ2-3 | few | TRBV12-3/TRBV12-4 | CASSLARGTETTDTQYF | TGTGCCAGCAGTTTAGCGCGAGGGACAGAGACAACAGATACGCAGTATTTT
TRBD1 | TRBJ2-2 | few | TRBV14 | CASSKNPGQDGTGELFF | TGTGCCAGCAGCAAAAATCCGGGACAGGATGGCACCGGGGAGCTGTTTTTT
TRBD1 | TRBJ2-7 | many | TRBV25-1 | CASSAKYRTGPTYEQYF | TGTGCCAGCAGTGCGAAATACAGGACAGGACCTACCTACGAGCAGTACTTC
TRBD1 | TRBJ1-1 | many | TRBV20-1 | CSAPRDRGPGDPEAFF | TGCAGTGCGCCCCGGGACAGGGGGCCCGGTGATCCTGAAGCTTTCTTT
- | TRBJ2-2 | - | TRBV4-2 | CASSQESSRGSPFGELFF | TGTGCCAGCAGCCAAGAGAGTAGCCGGGGGAGCCCCTTTGGGGAGCTGTTTTTT
TRBD2 | TRBJ2-2 | few | TRBV12-3/TRBV12-4 | CASSSLTSGDDGELFF | TGTGCCAGCAGCTCCCTGACTAGCGGGGATGACGGGGAGCTGTTTTTT
- | TRBJ1-1 | many | TRBV7-2 | CASSLSVEAFF | TGTGCCAGCAGCTTATCGGTTGAAGCTTTCTTT
- | TRBJ1-6 | - | TRBV5-5 | CASSLDVHNSPLHF | TGTGCCAGCAGCTTGGATGTCCATAATTCACCCCTCCACTTT
- | TRBJ2-7 | many | TRBV20-1 | CSASVLGEQYF | TGCAGTGCTAGTGTTTTGGGGGAGCAGTACTTC
- | TRBJ1-5 | many | TRBV7-6 | CASSFKQGCQPQHF | TGTGCCAGCAGCTTTAAACAGGGATGTCAGCCCCAGCATTTT
- | TRBJ1-1 | many | TRBV29-1 | CSARGARTEAFF | TGCAGCGCTAGAGGGGCGCGAACTGAAGCTTTCTTT
- | TRBJ2-5 | few | TRBV12-3/TRBV12-4 | CASTSFMGQETQYF | TGTGCCAGCACCTCCTTCATGGGCCAAGAGACCCAGTACTTC
TRBD1 | TRBJ1-2 | many | TRBV20-1 | CSARTLGTGNYGYTF | TGCAGTGCTAGAACACTCGGGACAGGGAACTATGGCTACACCTTC
- | TRBJ2-5 | many | TRBV4-1 | CASSQDVTGQETQYF | TGCGCCAGCAGCCAAGATGTTACAGGGCAAGAGACCCAGTACTTC
- | TRBJ2-3 | few | TRBV20-1 | CSAWSDLTDTQYF | TGCAGTGCTTGGTCGGACCTCACAGATACGCAGTATTTT
- | TRBJ2-2 | few | TRBV7-9 | CASSLKGRTGELFF | TGTGCCAGCAGCTTAAAGGGTAGGACCGGGGAGCTGTTTTTT
- | TRBJ2-5 | few | TRBV9 | CASSEGGGGGETQYF | TGTGCCAGCAGCGAGGGGGGGGGAGGTGGGGAGACCCAGTACTTC
TRBD1 | TRBJ1-1 | few | TRBV12-3/TRBV12-4 | CASSWTGTEAFF | TGTGCCAGCAGCTGGACAGGCACTGAAGCTTTCTTT
- | TRBJ2-1 | - | TRBV30 | CAWSGARPYNEQFF | TGTGCCTGGAGTGGGGCTAGACCCTACAATGAGCAGTTCTTC
TRBD1 | TRBJ1-1 | - | TRBV7-9 | CASSPRQGDGEAFF | TGTGCCAGCAGCCCGCGACAGGGCGATGGAGAAGCTTTCTTT
- | TRBJ1-1 | - | TRBV6-1 | CASSFQQDLRTEAFF | TGTGCCAGCAGCTTCCAACAGGACCTGAGGACTGAAGCTTTCTTT
TRBD1 | TRBJ1-2 | many | TRBV7-2 | CASSLEVQGAGYGYTF | TGTGCCAGCAGCTTAGAGGTGCAGGGGGCTGGGTATGGCTACACCTTC
TRBD2 | TRBJ2-5 | - | TRBV6-1 | CAISEAGTSGGPLETQYF | TGTGCCATCAGTGAAGCCGGGACTAGCGGGGGCCCACTGGAGACCCAGTACTTC
- | TRBJ1-6 | few | TRBV2 | CASSPGADNSPLHF | TGTGCCAGCAGTCCCGGGGCTGATAATTCACCCCTCCACTTT
- | TRBJ1-3 | - | TRBV7-2 | CASSFKVLSGNTIYF | TGTGCCAGCAGCTTTAAGGTCCTCTCTGGAAACACCATATATTTT
- | TRBJ1-5 | - | TRBV7-2 | CASSLVSDQPQHF | TGTGCCAGCAGCTTGGTTTCAGATCAGCCCCAGCATTTT
TRBD2 | TRBJ2-1 | few | TRBV12-3/TRBV12-4 | CASSFGGSVSYNEQFF | TGTGCCAGCAGTTTCGGGGGGTCGGTCTCCTACAATGAGCAGTTCTTC
- | TRBJ1-1 | few | TRBV18 | CASSPPSVGTEAFF | TGTGCCAGCTCACCACCGTCGGTGGGGACTGAAGCTTTCTTT
- | TRBJ2-5 | few | TRBV18 | CASSLSRSQETQYF | TGTGCCAGCTCACTCTCGAGATCCCAAGAGACCCAGTACTTC
TRBD2 | TRBJ2-5 | few | TRBV11-1 | CASSHRLAGFSETQYF | TGTGCCAGCAGCCACCGACTAGCGGGGTTTAGTGAGACCCAGTACTTC
TRBD1 | TRBJ1-3 | few | TRBV14 | CASSQDLTGAFSGNTIYF | TGTGCCAGCAGCCAAGATTTGACAGGGGCCTTCTCTGGAAACACCATATATTTT
- | TRBJ1-2 | many | TRBV25-1 | CASSEYAVAYGYTF | TGTGCCAGCAGTGAATATGCAGTAGCCTATGGCTACACCTTC
- | TRBJ1-2 | few | TRBV27 | CASSPSGQSGYGYTF | TGTGCCAGCAGCCCTTCCGGACAGTCCGGGTATGGCTACACCTTC
- | TRBJ2-5 | few | TRBV7-6 | CASSLVGSQSYQETQYF | TGTGCCAGCAGCTTAGTTGGGTCGCAAAGTTACCAAGAGACCCAGTACTTC
TRBD2 | TRBJ2-5 | once | TRBV5-4 | CASSLDPTSGATETQYF | TGTGCCAGCAGCTTGGATCCGACTAGCGGGGCGACGGAGACCCAGTACTTC
- | TRBJ2-3 | few | TRBV6-1 | CASTKETAVDTQYF | TGTGCCAGCACAAAGGAGACTGCCGTGGATACGCAGTATTTT
- | TRBJ2-3 | many | TRBV5-1 | CASSLVQVLNTDTQYF | TGCGCCAGCAGCTTGGTCCAGGTACTTAACACAGATACGCAGTATTTT
- | TRBJ2-3 | many | TRBV6-1 | CASLQGSTDTQYF | TGTGCCAGCCTCCAGGGATCCACAGATACGCAGTATTTT
- | TRBJ2-7 | - | TRBV5-5 | CASSLSNSYEQYF | TGTGCCAGCAGCTTATCAAACTCCTACGAGCAGTACTTC
- | TRBJ2-1 | - | TRBV7-8 | CASSGTGTSSYNEQFF | TGTGCCAGCAGTGGGACGGGGACGAGCTCCTACAATGAGCAGTTCTTC